These T cell receptor beta chains were read from a single sample in a study of blood T cell repertoires in COVID-19. The assay was immunoSEQ multiplex PCR, and TCRdb's table has in-frame clones only and misses some. The table has 150,000 to 200,000 clones, around 79% seen once. Sequencing input: peripheral blood. The source is a man between 60 and 75 years old with active or convalescent COVID-19. CDR3s include the opening cysteine and the closing phenylalanine or tryptophan. The order of the fields is V gene, J gene, clone size, D gene, CDR3 protein, CDR3 DNA. The D gene is left open where the match is weak. A clone size is listed for some rows: how often the clone was seen (once, few, many), or a class if it is expanded.

TRBV7-9	TRBJ2-1	NA	TRBD2	CASSLVDPSGVNEQFF	TGTGCCAGCAGCTTAGTAGATCCTAGCGGGGTAAATGAGCAGTTCTTC
TRBV11-2	TRBJ2-3	NA	TRBD2	CASSWTSGITDTQYF	TGTGCCAGCAGTTGGACTAGCGGGATCACAGATACGCAGTATTTT
TRBV5-1	TRBJ2-7	NA	NA	CASSRGGAGEGQYF	TGCGCCAGCAGCCGAGGGGGGGCAGGCGAGGGGCAGTACTTC
TRBV7-3	TRBJ1-1	NA	TRBD1	CASSLSLQGAEAFF	TGTGCCAGCAGCTTAAGTCTGCAGGGGGCTGAAGCTTTCTTT
TRBV19	TRBJ1-4	NA	NA	CASSLQSREKLFF	TGTGCCAGTAGTCTCCAGAGCAGGGAAAAACTGTTTTTT
TRBV10-1	TRBJ2-7	NA	NA	CASSEGAPYEQYF	TGCGCCAGCAGTGAGGGGGCCCCCTACGAGCAGTACTTC
TRBV18	TRBJ2-1	NA	NA	CASSPPGQPNNEQFF	TGTGCCAGCTCACCACCGGGCCAGCCAAACAATGAGCAGTTCTTC
TRBV9	TRBJ2-7	once	TRBD1	CASSERGTGRYEQYF	TGTGCCAGCAGCGAAAGAGGGACAGGGAGGTACGAGCAGTACTTC
TRBV5-1	TRBJ2-7	NA	NA	CASSSRRGPSYEQYF	TGCGCCAGCAGCTCCCGACGTGGGCCATCCTACGAGCAGTACTTC
TRBV11-3	TRBJ2-7	NA	NA	CASSLGSGGGEQYF	TGTGCCAGCAGCTTAGGCTCAGGGGGAGGAGAGCAGTACTTC
TRBV3-1/TRBV3-2	TRBJ2-3	NA	NA	CASSPPGTGSTDTQYF	TGTGCCAGCAGCCCCCCCGGCACAGGTAGCACAGATACGCAGTATTTT
TRBV7-9	TRBJ2-1	NA	TRBD2	CASSRTSGTNEQFF	TGTGCCAGCAGCAGGACTAGCGGAACCAATGAGCAGTTCTTC
TRBV28	TRBJ1-2	NA	TRBD1	CASRTGGDRERDIGYTF	TGTGCCAGCAGAACCGGAGGGGACAGGGAAAGGGATATTGGCTACACCTTC
TRBV6-5	TRBJ2-7	few	NA	CASGKGAYEQYF	TGCGCTTCCGGAAAAGGGGCCTACGAGCAGTACTTC
TRBV19	TRBJ1-5	NA	NA	CATAGRNQPQHF	TGTGCCACAGCAGGTAGGAATCAGCCCCAGCATTTT
TRBV19	TRBJ1-1	NA	NA	CASSILNRGGRTEAFF	TGTGCCAGTAGTATATTAAATCGGGGGGGTAGGACTGAAGCTTTCTTT
TRBV4-1	TRBJ1-3	NA	TRBD1	CASSLGSRQGGNTIYF	TGCGCCAGCAGCCTTGGATCCCGACAGGGGGGAAACACCATATATTTT
TRBV6-5	TRBJ1-1	NA	TRBD1	CASSYPTGAEAFF	TGTGCCAGCAGTTACCCGACAGGGGCGGAAGCTTTCTTT
TRBV5-1	TRBJ2-2	NA	NA	CASSLVAGELFF	TGCGCCAGCAGCCTGGTAGCCGGGGAGCTGTTTTTT
TRBV28	TRBJ2-3	NA	NA	CASIHTDTQYF	TGTGCCAGCATTCACACAGATACGCAGTATTTT
TRBV11-2	TRBJ2-1	NA	NA	CASSLVGGLQNEQFF	TGTGCCAGCAGCTTAGTGGGGGGGCTCCAAAATGAGCAGTTCTTC
TRBV3-1/TRBV3-2	TRBJ2-7	NA	TRBD2	CASSQEGLALGEQYF	TGTGCCAGCAGCCAAGAAGGACTAGCGCTGGGCGAGCAGTACTTC
TRBV4-2	TRBJ2-7	NA	TRBD1	CASSQGPFPLPGQGAWEQYF	TGTGCCAGCAGCCAAGGCCCCTTTCCTCTCCCGGGACAGGGGGCGTGGGAGCAGTACTTC
TRBV27	TRBJ2-7	NA	NA	CASSRSVTTGEQYF	TGTGCCAGCAGTAGGAGTGTCACTACGGGTGAGCAGTACTTC
TRBV9	TRBJ2-6	NA	TRBD1	CASSLHPGQGTGANVLTF	TGTGCCAGCAGCCTCCACCCCGGACAGGGTACTGGGGCCAACGTCCTGACTTTC
TRBV9	TRBJ1-2	NA	TRBD1	CASSVVHTGGGYTF	TGTGCCAGCAGCGTAGTACATACAGGGGGTGGCTACACCTTC
TRBV4-1	TRBJ2-7	NA	TRBD1	CASSQGPGQGTNEQYF	TGCGCCAGCAGCCAAGGACCGGGACAGGGGACCAACGAGCAGTACTTC
TRBV7-3	TRBJ2-5	NA	NA	CASSLMGGLQETQYF	TGTGCCAGCAGCTTAATGGGGGGACTCCAAGAGACCCAGTACTTC
TRBV2	TRBJ2-7	NA	TRBD2	CASSDPGLAKTYEQYF	TGTGCCAGCAGTGACCCGGGACTAGCGAAAACCTACGAGCAGTACTTC
TRBV19	TRBJ2-7	NA	TRBD2	CASKGRADYEQYF	TGTGCCAGTAAGGGGAGGGCAGACTACGAGCAGTACTTC
TRBV6-1	TRBJ1-2	NA	NA	CASSERRVFYGYTF	TGTGCCAGCAGTGAAAGGAGAGTCTTCTATGGCTACACCTTC
TRBV18	TRBJ2-7	NA	TRBD2	CASSLGAGNEQYF	TGTGCCAGCTCTTTGGGAGCGGGGAACGAGCAGTACTTC
TRBV21-1	TRBJ2-7	NA	NA	CASNYFLAGGEQYF	TGTGCCAGCAACTACTTTCTAGCGGGAGGCGAGCAGTACTTC
TRBV18	TRBJ1-5	NA	TRBD1	CASSPPINRGQPQHF	TGTGCCAGCTCACCACCGATCAACAGGGGCCAGCCCCAGCATTTT
TRBV7-2	TRBJ2-7	NA	TRBD2	CASSSAILAGVKEQYF	TGTGCCAGCAGCTCCGCTATACTAGCGGGAGTAAAAGAGCAGTACTTC
TRBV19	TRBJ1-2	many	NA	CASLARGRGFTYGYTF	TGTGCCAGTCTCGCCCGGGGCAGGGGATTTACCTATGGCTACACCTTC
TRBV7-2	TRBJ1-6	NA	TRBD1	CASRADRGLLSPLHF	TGTGCCAGCAGGGCGGACAGGGGGCTGTTATCACCCCTCCACTTT
TRBV5-1	TRBJ2-5	NA	NA	CASSYTPAGGQETQYF	TGCGCCAGCAGCTATACCCCAGCAGGGGGGCAAGAGACCCAGTACTTC
TRBV2	TRBJ1-1	NA	NA	CASSPNSGDTEAFF	TGTGCCAGCAGTCCTAATTCAGGGGACACTGAAGCTTTCTTT
TRBV28	TRBJ1-2	once	TRBD1	CASRRQGNNGYTF	TGTGCCAGCAGAAGACAGGGAAATAATGGCTACACCTTC
TRBV4-1	TRBJ2-5	NA	TRBD2	CASSQAAGRVETQYF	TGCGCCAGCAGCCAAGCAGCGGGGAGGGTTGAGACCCAGTACTTC
TRBV5-1	TRBJ1-5	NA	NA	CASRLAGDNQPQHF	TGCGCCAGCAGGTTAGCAGGGGACAATCAGCCCCAGCATTTT
TRBV5-6	TRBJ1-5	few	TRBD1	CASSFRDRGWQPQHF	TGTGCCAGCAGCTTCCGGGACAGGGGTTGGCAGCCCCAGCATTTT
TRBV5-4	TRBJ2-5	NA	NA	CASSRDQETQYF	TGTGCCAGCAGCAGAGACCAAGAGACCCAGTACTTC
TRBV19	TRBJ2-3	NA	NA	CASSRGDGVDTQYF	TGTGCCAGTAGCCGGGGAGACGGTGTAGATACGCAGTATTTT
TRBV10-3	TRBJ1-2	NA	TRBD1	CAISEAGGQPNYGYTF	TGTGCCATCAGTGAGGCGGGGGGACAGCCTAACTATGGCTACACCTTC
TRBV19	TRBJ2-7	NA	NA	CATTETVGYEQYF	TGTGCCACGACTGAGACAGTGGGATACGAGCAGTACTTC
TRBV28	TRBJ1-6	NA	NA	CASRTGLEISISPLHF	TGTGCCAGCAGGACAGGATTGGAGATATCGATTTCACCCCTCCACTTT
TRBV9	TRBJ2-7	NA	NA	CASSVGWGREAEQYF	TGTGCCAGCAGCGTAGGGTGGGGGCGCGAGGCCGAGCAGTACTTC
TRBV6-5	TRBJ2-7	NA	NA	CASLSGRGKYYEQYF	TGTGCCAGCCTCTCCGGGCGGGGAAAGTACTACGAGCAGTACTTC
TRBV20-1	TRBJ1-1	NA	NA	CSARRGLEAFF	TGCAGTGCTCGCAGAGGCCTTGAAGCTTTCTTT
TRBV2	TRBJ2-3	NA	NA	CASSLDRNTQYF	TGTGCCAGCAGCCTGGACAGAAATACGCAGTATTTT
TRBV28	TRBJ1-1	few	NA	CASRSGVRGAFF	TGTGCCAGCAGATCAGGGGTTAGGGGGGCTTTCTTT
TRBV19	TRBJ2-2	NA	NA	CASSGRDTGELFF	TGTGCCAGTAGTGGCCGGGACACCGGGGAGCTGTTTTTT
TRBV19	TRBJ1-5	NA	NA	CASSTTGTRPSNQPQHF	TGTGCCAGTAGTACAACCGGGACACGTCCAAGCAATCAGCCCCAGCATTTT
TRBV21-1	TRBJ1-2	NA	NA	CASSSRDSGRGNYGYTF	TGTGCCAGCAGCTCCCGGGACAGCGGCAGAGGTAACTATGGCTACACCTTC
TRBV28	TRBJ2-7	NA	NA	CASSLGGQWDEQYF	TGTGCCAGCAGTCTTGGGGGCCAATGGGACGAGCAGTACTTC
TRBV12-5	TRBJ2-3	NA	TRBD2	CASGLGLATDTQYF	TGTGCTAGTGGTTTGGGACTAGCAACAGATACGCAGTATTTT
TRBV24-1	TRBJ1-5	NA	TRBD1	CATSERTGGWQPQHF	TGTGCCACCAGTGAGAGGACAGGGGGCTGGCAGCCCCAGCATTTT
TRBV4-1	TRBJ2-2	NA	NA	CASSQESRLARNTGELFF	TGCGCCAGCAGCCAAGAAAGTAGGCTAGCGAGAAACACCGGGGAGCTGTTTTTT